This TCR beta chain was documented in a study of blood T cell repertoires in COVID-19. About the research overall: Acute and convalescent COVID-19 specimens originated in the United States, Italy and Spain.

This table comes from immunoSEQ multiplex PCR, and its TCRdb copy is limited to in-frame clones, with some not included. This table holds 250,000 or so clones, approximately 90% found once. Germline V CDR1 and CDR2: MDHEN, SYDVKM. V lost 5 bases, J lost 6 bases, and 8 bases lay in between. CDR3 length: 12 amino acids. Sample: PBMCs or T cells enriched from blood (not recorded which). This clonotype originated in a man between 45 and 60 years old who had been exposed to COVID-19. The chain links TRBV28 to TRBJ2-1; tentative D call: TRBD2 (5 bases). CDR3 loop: CASSGLLNEQFF. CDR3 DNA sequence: TGTGCCAGCAGTGGACTTCTCAATGAGCAGTTCTTC.